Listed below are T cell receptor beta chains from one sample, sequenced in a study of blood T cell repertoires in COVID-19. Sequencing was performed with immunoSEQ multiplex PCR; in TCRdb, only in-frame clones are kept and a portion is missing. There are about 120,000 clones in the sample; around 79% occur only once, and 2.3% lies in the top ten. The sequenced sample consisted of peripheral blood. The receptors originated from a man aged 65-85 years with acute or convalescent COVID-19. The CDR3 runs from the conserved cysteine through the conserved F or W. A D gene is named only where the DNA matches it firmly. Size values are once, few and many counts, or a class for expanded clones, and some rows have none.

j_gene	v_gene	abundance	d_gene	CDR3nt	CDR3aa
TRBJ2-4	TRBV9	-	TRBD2	TGTGCCAGCAGCCTTGGCGGGGGGGACGCGCTAGCCAAAAACATTCAGTACTTC	CASSLGGGDALAKNIQYF
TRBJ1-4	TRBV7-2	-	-	TGTGCCAGCAGCATACCCGGGGGGGTTAATGAAAAACTGTTTTTT	CASSIPGGVNEKLFF
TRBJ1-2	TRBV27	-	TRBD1	TGTGCCAGCAGTTTACGGGGACAGGTCTATGGCTACACCTTC	CASSLRGQVYGYTF
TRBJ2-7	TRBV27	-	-	TGTGCCAGCGGCTGTGATGGTGACAGGTCAAACTACGAGCAGTACTTC	CASGCDGDRSNYEQYF
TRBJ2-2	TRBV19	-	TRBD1	TGTGCCAGTAGTACCTTACAGGGGGCGCGAACCGGGGAGCTGTTTTTT	CASSTLQGARTGELFF
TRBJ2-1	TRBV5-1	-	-	TGCGCCAGCAGCTTGGAGTCGAGGGGACTGGACAATGAGCAGTTCTTC	CASSLESRGLDNEQFF
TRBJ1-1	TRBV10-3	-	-	TGTGCCATCAATCGCTCAGGCGTGAACACTGAAGCTTTCTTT	CAINRSGVNTEAFF
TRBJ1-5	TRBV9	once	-	TGTGCCAGCAGCGTAGAGGGGGGGATACTCCAGCCCCAGCATTTT	CASSVEGGILQPQHF
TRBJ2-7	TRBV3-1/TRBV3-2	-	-	TGTGCCAGCAGCCAAGCTCTCCCGGGATTATTATACGAGCAGTACTTC	CASSQALPGLLYEQYF
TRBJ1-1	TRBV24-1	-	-	TGTGCCACCAGTGATTCTTTGAACACTGAAGCTTTCTTT	CATSDSLNTEAFF
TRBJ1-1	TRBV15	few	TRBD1	TGTGCCACCAGCAGGGGGGACAGGGGGAACACTGAAGCTTTCTTT	CATSRGDRGNTEAFF
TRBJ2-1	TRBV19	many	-	TGTGCCAGTAGTATCGGGACACCGTGGGGAGATGAGCAGTTCTTC	CASSIGTPWGDEQFF
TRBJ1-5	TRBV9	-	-	TGTGCCAGCGGATCGTATGGGGCTAATGGTCAGCCCCAGCATTTT	CASGSYGANGQPQHF
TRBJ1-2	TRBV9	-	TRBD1	TGTGCCAGCAGCGGCCGGGACAGGGGGTCCGGACACACCTTC	CASSGRDRGSGHTF
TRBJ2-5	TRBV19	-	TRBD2	TGTGCCAGTAGTGAAAGACTAGCGAGGAACGAAGAGACCCAGTACTTC	CASSERLARNEETQYF
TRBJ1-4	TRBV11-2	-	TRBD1	TGTGCCAGCAGCTCCACAGGGGCGGGGGGTGCCAATGAAAAACTGTTTTTT	CASSSTGAGGANEKLFF
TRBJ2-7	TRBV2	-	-	TGTGCCAGCAGGGCGGGCCCTTCCTACGAGCAGTACTTC	CASRAGPSYEQYF
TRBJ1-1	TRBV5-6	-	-	TGTGCCAGCGGAGGGGCAAACACTGAAGCTTTCTTT	CASGGANTEAFF
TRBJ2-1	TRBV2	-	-	TGTGCCAGCGGCGGGGTTGAGCAGTTCTTC	CASGGVEQFF
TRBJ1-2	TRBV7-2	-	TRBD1	TGTGCCAGCAGCTTAGCGCGGAGGGGGCGTGGCTATGGCTACACCTTC	CASSLARRGRGYGYTF
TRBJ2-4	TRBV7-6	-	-	TGTGCCAGCAGCTTAGAGGGGGGGAGTGGGGACATTCAGTACTTC	CASSLEGGSGDIQYF
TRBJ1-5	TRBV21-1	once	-	TGTGCCAGCAGCTTACCAGGGGGCTCCCAGCCCCAGCATTTT	CASSLPGGSQPQHF
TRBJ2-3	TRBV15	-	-	TGTGCCACCAGCAGATCCCGGCGGACAGATACGCAGTATTTT	CATSRSRRTDTQYF
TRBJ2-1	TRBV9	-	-	TGTGCCAGCAGCGTAATGGAGAGCTCCTACAATGAGCAGTTCTTC	CASSVMESSYNEQFF
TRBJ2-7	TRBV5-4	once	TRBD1	TGTGCCAGCAGCCAAGGACAGGCTAGCTCCTACGAGCAGTACTTC	CASSQGQASSYEQYF
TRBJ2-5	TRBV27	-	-	TGTGCCAGCAGTTGGGCCGGCCAGGTACAAGAGACCCAGTACTTC	CASSWAGQVQETQYF